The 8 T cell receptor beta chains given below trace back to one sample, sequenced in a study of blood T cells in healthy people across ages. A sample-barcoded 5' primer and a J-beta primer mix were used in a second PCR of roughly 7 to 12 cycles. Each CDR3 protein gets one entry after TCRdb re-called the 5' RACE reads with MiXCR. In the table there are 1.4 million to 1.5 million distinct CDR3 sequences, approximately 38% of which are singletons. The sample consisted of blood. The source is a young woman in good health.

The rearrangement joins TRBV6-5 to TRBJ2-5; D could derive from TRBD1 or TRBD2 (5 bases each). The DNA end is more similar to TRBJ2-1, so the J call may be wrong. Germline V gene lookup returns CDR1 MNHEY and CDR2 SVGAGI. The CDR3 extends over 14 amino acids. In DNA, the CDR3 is TGTGCCAGCAGTTACTGGGGAATGGGGGAGACCCAGTTCTTC. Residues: CASSYWGMGETQFF.

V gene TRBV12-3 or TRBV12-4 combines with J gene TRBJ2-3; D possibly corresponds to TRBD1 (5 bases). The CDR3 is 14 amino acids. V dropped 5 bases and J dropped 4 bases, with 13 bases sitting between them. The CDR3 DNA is TGTGCCAGCAGTCTCACACAGGTTTCAGATACGCAGTATTTT. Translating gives CASSLTQVSDTQYF.

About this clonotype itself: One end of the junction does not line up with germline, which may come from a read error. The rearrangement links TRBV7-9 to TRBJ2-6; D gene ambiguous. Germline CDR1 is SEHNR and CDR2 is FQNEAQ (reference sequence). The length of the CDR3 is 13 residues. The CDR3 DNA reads TGTGCCAACAGCCTTTCTGGGGCCAACGTCCTGACTTTC. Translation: CANSLSGANVLTF.

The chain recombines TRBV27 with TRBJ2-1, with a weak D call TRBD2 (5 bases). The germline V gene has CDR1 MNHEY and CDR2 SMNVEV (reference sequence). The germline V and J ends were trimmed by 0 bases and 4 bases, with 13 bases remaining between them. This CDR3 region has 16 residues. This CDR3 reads CASSLSTVRDYNEQFF. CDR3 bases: TGTGCCAGCAGTTTATCGACGGTACGGGATTACAATGAGCAGTTCTTC.

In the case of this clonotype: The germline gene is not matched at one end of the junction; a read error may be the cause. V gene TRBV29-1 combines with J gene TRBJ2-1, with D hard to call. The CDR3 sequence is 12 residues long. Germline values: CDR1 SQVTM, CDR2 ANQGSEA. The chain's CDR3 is CSVATQYNGQFF. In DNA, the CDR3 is TGCAGCGTTGCGACTCAATACAATGGGCAGTTCTTC.

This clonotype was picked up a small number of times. The chain's CDR3 is CASSYGTGASYEQYF. In nucleotides, the CDR3 is TGTGCCAGCAGTTACGGGACAGGGGCTTCCTACGAGCAGTACTTC. This sequence joins TRBV6-6 and TRBJ2-7; 10 bases are a match to TRBD1. Germline CDR1 and CDR2: MNHNY and SVGAGI (reference sequence). This CDR3 is built from 15 residues. The junction had 2 bases not matched to a gene; V was cut back by 2 bases and J by 1 base.

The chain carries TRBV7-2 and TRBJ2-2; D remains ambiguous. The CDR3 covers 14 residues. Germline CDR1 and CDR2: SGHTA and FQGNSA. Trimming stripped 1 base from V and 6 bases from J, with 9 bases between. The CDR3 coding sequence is TGTGCCAGCAGCTTAGAGCTCGGGTCCGGGGAGCTGTTTTTT. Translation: CASSLELGSGELFF. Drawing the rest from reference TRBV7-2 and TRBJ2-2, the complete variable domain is GAGVSQSPSNKVTEKGKDVELRCDPISGHTALYWYRQSLGQGLEFLIYFQGNSAPDKSGLPSDRFSAERTGGSVSTLTIQRTQQEDSAVYLCASSLELGSGELFFGEGSRLTVL.

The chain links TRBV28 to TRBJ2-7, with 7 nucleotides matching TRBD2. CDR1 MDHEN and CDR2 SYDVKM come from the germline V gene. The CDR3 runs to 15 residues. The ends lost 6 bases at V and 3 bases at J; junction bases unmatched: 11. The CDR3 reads CASSLPGGKVYEQYF. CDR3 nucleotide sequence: TGTGCCAGCAGCCTTCCGGGAGGCAAGGTCTACGAGCAGTACTTC.